Listed here are 27 T cell receptor beta chains from one sample, sequenced in a study of neoadjuvant nivolumab and ipilimumab in lung cancer. The table came from immunoSEQ multiplex PCR; TCRdb's copy has only in-frame clones and leaves some out. The sample yields 25,000 to 35,000 clones, less than 95% seen once. This specimen consisted of peripheral blood, obtained after neoadjuvant nivolumab, alone or with ipilimumab, at or shortly before surgery. The receptors here all came from an adult with non-small cell lung cancer.

This clone has just one count. The chain recombines TRBV28 with TRBJ2-7; 10 bases agree with TRBD2. The CDR3 loop spans 15 amino acids. Germline CDR1 and CDR2: MDHEN and SYDVKM. Trimming took 5 bases from V and 0 from J; bases not matched to a gene: 4. The CDR3 spells CASSSGGDLSYEQYF. The CDR3 DNA sequence: TGTGCCAGCAGTAGCGGGGGGGACCTCTCCTACGAGCAGTACTTC.

The chain joins TRBV7-2 to TRBJ1-5; TRBD1 agrees at 11 bases. The CDR3 sequence is 16 residues long. Germline V gives CDR1 SGHTA, CDR2 FQGNSA. The ends lost 1 base at V and 5 bases at J; junction bases unmatched: 4. CDR3 DNA: TGTGCCAGCAGCTTAGAACGGACAGGGGGCTATCAGCCCCAGCATTTT. Its translation is CASSLERTGGYQPQHF.

The chain carries TRBV29-1 and TRBJ1-1, with D unclear. CDR1 is SQVTM, CDR2 ANQGSEA, per germline. This CDR3 comprises 11 residues. With 5 bases removed from V and 1 base from J, the gap between germline ends came to 5 bases. The CDR3 loop is CSVRTNTEAFF. CDR3 sequence (DNA): TGCAGCGTTAGGACGAACACTGAAGCTTTCTTT.

The chain employs TRBV20-1 and TRBJ1-2; D gene ambiguous. CDR3 length equals 10 residues. CDR1 and CDR2 from the germline V gene are DFQATT and SNEGSKA (reference sequence). The V end was cut by 4 bases, the J end by 3 bases, with 3 bases between. Here the CDR3 DNA reads TGCAGTGCTACCCACTATGGCTACACCTTC. As protein: CSATHYGYTF.

This chain connects TRBV10-1 to TRBJ2-7; a weak D match, TRBD2 (6 bases). Between the trimmed V and J ends, which lost 6 bases and 6 bases, there was a span of 15 bases. Germline values: CDR1 WNHNN, CDR2 SYGVQD (reference sequence). CDR3 length: 13 amino acids. The CDR3 DNA sequence: TGCGCCAGCAGCCCATCGGGGCGGGGCGAGCAGTACTTC. Its translation: CASSPSGRGEQYF.

The gene calls are TRBV6-1 and TRBJ1-2, with D uncertain. The CDR3 sequence is 13 residues long. Germline V lookup: CDR1 MNHNS, CDR2 SASEGT. Trimming shortened V by 6 bases and J by 5 bases, and 13 bases separated the two germline ends. The DNA of the CDR3 is TGTGCCAGCAGCAATCCTCCCCTATATGGCTACACCTTC. Translating gives CASSNPPLYGYTF.

This sequence joins TRBV5-4 and TRBJ1-2, with 10 positions matching TRBD1. CDR3 length: 15 residues. Trimming removed 2 bases from V and 8 bases from J; junction bases left unmatched: 9. CDR1 SGHNT and CDR2 YYREEE come from the germline V gene (reference sequence). CDR3 coding DNA: TGTGCCAGCAGCTTCGACAAGGGACAGGGGAAGGGCTACACCTTC. As protein: CASSFDKGQGKGYTF.

In nucleotides, the CDR3 is TGTGCCAGAAGCTTACCTAGATTCGGGACAGAATCCAATGAGCAGTTCTTC. Protein sequence: CARSLPRFGTESNEQFF. This chain links TRBV5-3 with TRBJ2-1, with 7 nucleotides matching TRBD1. TRBV5-3 is assigned to the ORF class and has an uncertain function. This CDR3 is 17 amino acids long. V shed 2 bases and J 6 bases; nucleotides not matched to a gene: 14.

The chain joins TRBV4-1 to TRBJ1-5; tentative D call: TRBD1 (5 bases). V was pared by 1 base and J by 3 bases, with 13 bases between. CDR3 size: 16 residues. Looked up from germline, CDR1 is MGHRA and CDR2 is YSYEKL. The CDR3 DNA follows: TGCGCCAGCAGCCAAGGTCTCCAGGGAAACAATCAGCCCCAGCATTTT. Translating it yields CASSQGLQGNNQPQHF.

V and J are TRBV2 and TRBJ2-7, with 11 bases matching TRBD1. CDR1 is SNHLY, CDR2 FYNNEI, per germline. This CDR3 is 13 amino acids long. V shed 8 bases and J 5 bases; nucleotides not matched to a gene: 5. CDR3 nucleotide sequence: TGTGCCAGCCTGGGGACAGGGGGGCACGAGCAGTACTTC. This codes for CASLGTGGHEQYF.

The chain joins TRBV11-1 to TRBJ1-3; D is undetermined. V was cut by 2 bases and J by 2 bases, with 10 bases left in between. The CDR3 has 15 amino acids. The germline gives CDR1 SGHAT, CDR2 FQDESV (reference sequence). The CDR3 is CASSLQQQPGNTIYF. DNA for the CDR3: TGTGCCAGCAGCTTACAACAGCAGCCTGGAAACACCATATATTTT.

The chain combines TRBV10-3 with TRBJ1-5; D remains ambiguous. The V gene lost 3 bases and the J gene lost 0 bases, with 6 bases spanning the gap. The CDR3 has 14 amino acids. Germline loops: CDR1 ENHRY, CDR2 SYGVKD. This chain's CDR3 is CAISEGRSNQPQHF. In nucleotides, the CDR3 is TGTGCCATCAGTGAAGGGCGTAGCAATCAGCCCCAGCATTTT.

This chain links TRBV6-5 with TRBJ1-2; D gene uncertain. From germline, CDR1 is MNHEY and CDR2 SVGAGI. Trimming pared 5 bases from V and 4 bases from J, leaving 5 bases between. The CDR3 loop spans 11 amino acids. The DNA of the CDR3 is TGTGCCAGCAGTCGTGGCTATGGCTACACCTTC. This encodes CASSRGYGYTF.

This sequence joins TRBV14 and TRBJ1-1; TRBD1 might be the D (5 bases). The CDR3 contains 14 residues. V lost 4 bases to trimming and J lost 5 bases, with 14 bases between them. Germline CDR1 and CDR2: SGHDN and FVKESK. The CDR3 nucleotides read TGTGCCAGCAGCCCTTCGACAGTTCGGACTGAAGCTTTCTTT. It translates to CASSPSTVRTEAFF.

This clone was observed a single time. The V and J genes are TRBV9 and TRBJ1-2; 8 bases agree with TRBD1. CDR3 length: 17 residues. Germline CDR1 SGDLS, CDR2 YYNGEE. The V and J ends lost 5 bases and 2 bases, in that order; junction bases with no gene match: 14. The CDR3: CASRAHIFRDRNYGYTF. Written as DNA, the CDR3 is TGTGCCAGCAGGGCCCACATCTTCCGGGACAGGAACTATGGCTACACCTTC.

The chain has TRBV4-1 and TRBJ2-3, with TRBD1 as a possible D gene (5 bases). Germline V gives CDR1 MGHRA, CDR2 YSYEKL. The CDR3 extends over 15 amino acids. The V end lost 1 base, the J end lost 0 bases, and 8 bases lay between the germline ends. The CDR3 DNA reads TGCGCCAGCAGCCAAGTTTGGACAAGCACAGATACGCAGTATTTT. Translated, it gives CASSQVWTSTDTQYF.

The chain joins TRBV18 to TRBJ1-2, with 12 bases fitting TRBD1. The CDR3 covers 16 residues. Germline CDR1 and CDR2: KGHSH and LQKENI. V lost 2 bases to trimming and J lost 6 bases; unmatched junction nucleotides: 7. CDR3 amino acids: CASSPTPGQGAHGYTF. CDR3 DNA sequence: TGTGCCAGCTCACCAACCCCGGGACAGGGGGCACATGGCTACACCTTC.

The V call is TRBV11-2, the J call TRBJ2-1, with D perhaps TRBD1 (6 bases). Germline V CDR1 and CDR2: SGHAT, FQNNGV. The CDR3 covers 15 residues. Trimming pared 1 base from V and 4 bases from J, leaving 11 bases between. This CDR3 is CASSLGRRGYNEQFF. Here the CDR3 DNA reads TGTGCCAGCAGCTTAGGGCGTAGGGGGTACAATGAGCAGTTCTTC.

A remark on this clone: A read error may produce the germline difference seen at one junction end. The rearrangement joins TRBV5-5 to TRBJ1-1; D is possibly TRBD1 (6 bases). The germline gives CDR1 SGHKS, CDR2 YYEKEE (reference sequence). CDR3 size: 14 residues. The CDR3 protein is CASSLAGTPTEAFF. The CDR3 DNA sequence: TGTGCCAGCAGCTTAGCCGGGACACCAACTGAGGCTTTCTTT.

The V call is TRBV11-2, the J call TRBJ1-5; 8 nucleotides agree with TRBD1. There are 15 residues in the CDR3. Germline-derived CDR1 and CDR2 are SGHAT and FQNNGV. After removal of 1 base from V and 6 bases from J, the junction contained 5 bases not matched to a gene. CDR3 loop: CASSLGRTGGQPQHF. In DNA form, the CDR3 reads TGTGCCAGCAGCTTAGGCCGCACAGGGGGTCAGCCCCAGCATTTT.

This rearrangement joins TRBV4-3 to TRBJ2-7; 7 positions agree with TRBD1. The CDR3 is made up of 14 amino acids. CDR1 is LGHNA and CDR2 is YSLEER in the germline V gene. The V and J ends lost 3 bases and 3 bases, in that order; junction bases with no gene match: 5. CDR3 region: CASSHFTGDYEQYF. The CDR3 region has the DNA TGCGCCAGCAGCCATTTCACAGGGGACTACGAGCAGTACTTC.

This chain joins TRBV4-2 and TRBJ1-2; the match to TRBD1 covers 9 bases. Germline CDR1 reads LGHNA; CDR2 reads YNFKEQ. The V gene end was trimmed by 1 base and the J gene end by 3 bases; junction bases not matched to a gene: 3. CDR3 size: 15 residues. The CDR3 loop reads CASSQVGQGHYGYTF. CDR3 sequence (DNA): TGTGCCAGCAGCCAAGTGGGACAGGGCCACTATGGCTACACCTTC.

This chain uses TRBV5-5 with TRBJ2-3; either TRBD1 or TRBD2 may fit D (5 bases each). This CDR3 comprises 15 residues. CDR1 SGHKS and CDR2 YYEKEE come from the germline V gene (reference sequence). V dropped 4 bases and J dropped 1 base, with 13 bases sitting between them. The chain's CDR3 is CASSPLGAGTDTQYF. In DNA, the CDR3 is TGTGCCAGCAGCCCCCTCGGGGCCGGCACAGATACGCAGTATTTT. The full variable domain, with the rest looked up from reference TRBV5-5 and TRBJ2-3, is DAGVTQSPTHLIKTRGQQVTLRCSPISGHKSVSWYQQVLGQGPQFIFQYYEKEERGRGNFPDRFSARQFPNYSSELNVNALLLGDSALYLCASSPLGAGTDTQYFGPGTRLTVL.

This chain joins TRBV7-2 and TRBJ1-3; tentative D call: TRBD1 (6 bases). The germline gives CDR1 SGHTA, CDR2 FQGNSA. The CDR3 is 15 amino acids. V lost 2 bases and J lost 3, with 11 bases in between. The CDR3: CASSLLTGGGNTIYF. In DNA form, the CDR3 reads TGTGCCAGCAGCTTATTGACAGGCGGTGGAAACACCATATATTTT.

CDR3 protein: CASSKIPGRGELFF. The CDR3 coding sequence is TGTGCCAGCAGCAAAATCCCGGGGCGCGGGGAGCTGTTTTTT. J is TRBJ2-2 and V is TRBV5-4; D is tentatively TRBD1 or TRBD2 (5 bases each). Germline V lookup: CDR1 SGHNT, CDR2 YYREEE (reference sequence). The germline V and J ends were trimmed by 4 bases and 7 bases, with 14 bases remaining between them. This CDR3 spans 14 amino acids.

Only a few counts were recorded for this clone. The CDR3 nucleotides read TGTGCCAGCAGCGTGGGGGGGAATCAGCCCCAGCATTTT. Encoded protein: CASSVGGNQPQHF. The chain recombines TRBV2 with TRBJ1-5; D is possibly TRBD1 (5 bases). Germline CDR1 SNHLY, CDR2 FYNNEI. V shed 6 bases and J shed 4 bases, with 10 bases lying between them. CDR3 length: 13 residues.

This clone was recorded a few times. V and J are TRBV6-5 and TRBJ2-1; 7 bases are shared with TRBD2. The CDR3 spans 15 residues. V lost 2 bases to trimming and J lost 0 bases; unmatched junction nucleotides: 1. Germline V gene lookup returns CDR1 MNHEY and CDR2 SVGAGI. CDR3 in DNA: TGTGCCAGCAGTTACGCTAGCGGCTCCTACAATGAGCAGTTCTTC. Protein product: CASSYASGSYNEQFF.